The 15 T cell receptor beta chains below were found in one sample sequenced in a study of metastatic and nonmetastatic thyroid tumors. With MiXCR, TCRdb called clones anew from the PCR reads. The sample includes approximately 31,000 clones, about 30% of them seen just once. All patients were untreated before thyroid surgery. The sample comprised blood. The receptor source for this set is a female donor with papillary thyroid cancer or a benign thyroid nodule (not recorded which). Some clones in this sample may be carry-over from other donors' samples.

This clone was counted many times. The chain is built from TRBV11-2 and TRBJ2-1, with D possibly being TRBD1 (6 bases). The V end lost 5 bases, the J end lost 8 bases, and 10 bases lay between the germline ends. Germline values: CDR1 SGHAT, CDR2 FQNNGV. There are 12 residues in the CDR3. CDR3 nucleotide sequence: TGTGCCAGCAGCCCGACAGGAGATGAGCAGTTCTTC. It is translated as CASSPTGDEQFF.

The chain links TRBV9 to TRBJ2-2; TRBD1 matches at 9 bases. Germline CDR1 and CDR2: SGDLS and YYNGEE. The CDR3 is 16 amino acids. The J segment lost 6 bases and the V segment lost 3 bases, leaving 9 bases of the junction unmatched. For the CDR3, the DNA is TGTGCCAGCAGCGATACCGGGACAGGGTTACCCGGGGAGCTGTTTTTT. It is translated as CASSDTGTGLPGELFF.

This clone was detected many times. The CDR3 sequence: CSARESQREIETQYF. The CDR3 DNA follows: TGCAGTGCTAGAGAGTCACAGCGGGAGATAGAGACCCAGTACTTC. This rearrangement joins TRBV20-1 to TRBJ2-5; 8 nucleotides match TRBD2. The CDR3 is made up of 15 amino acids. With 0 bases clipped from V and 4 bases from J, the junction kept 7 bases outside the gene matches. Germline-derived CDR1 and CDR2 are DFQATT and SNEGSKA (reference sequence).

This clone was found many times. The chain links TRBV5-6 to TRBJ2-1; 10 nucleotides align to TRBD2. V shed 4 bases, J shed 7 bases, and the junction held 11 bases outside the gene matches. This CDR3 contains 16 residues. Germline CDR1 SGHDT, CDR2 YYEEEE. CDR3 sequence: CASSLSLAGARNEQFF. The CDR3 coding sequence is TGTGCCAGCAGCCTGAGCCTAGCGGGAGCGAGGAATGAGCAGTTCTTC.

Points on this clone: At one of its ends the junction is not consistent with the germline gene, which may arise from a read error. The gene calls are TRBV20-1 and TRBJ1-1, with D perhaps matching TRBD1 (6 bases). CDR1 and CDR2 from the germline V gene are DFQATT and SNEGSKA (reference sequence). This CDR3 comprises 13 residues. The DNA of the CDR3 is TGCAGTGCTGTACAGGGATCGGGCACTGAAGATTTCTTT. Its protein product is CSAVQGSGTEDFF.

The gene calls are TRBV7-8 and TRBJ2-3, with 12 bases matching TRBD2. With V trimmed by 3 bases and J by 6 bases, 7 bases remained unmatched. Germline V gene data show CDR1 as SGHVS and CDR2 as FQNEAQ. The CDR3 consists of 16 residues. In DNA, the CDR3 is TGTGCCAGCAGCTTCTCTAGCGGGAGGGCCGGGGATACGCAGTATTTT. Translation: CASSFSSGRAGDTQYF. The entire variable domain, with the rest obtained from reference TRBV7-8 and TRBJ2-3, is as follows: GAGVSQSPRYKVAKRGQDVALRCDPISGHVSLFWYQQALGQGPEFLTYFQNEAQLDKSGLPSDRFFAERPEGSVSTLKIQRTQQEDSAVYLCASSFSSGRAGDTQYFGPGTRLTVL.

This clone was found many times. This sequence joins TRBV28 and TRBJ2-3; 8 bases are a match to TRBD2. The CDR3 length is 14 residues. The germline V gene has CDR1 MDHEN and CDR2 SYDVKM. Unmatched junction bases numbered 8, after V lost 6 bases and J lost 6 bases. CDR3 nucleotides: TGTGCCAGCAGGCCAGCGGGAGTCCAGGATACGCAGTATTTT. This sequence encodes CASRPAGVQDTQYF.

This clone was picked up many times. V usage is TRBV30 and J usage is TRBJ2-3, with a tentative D call TRBD1 (6 bases). CDR1 is GTSNPN and CDR2 is SVGIG in the germline V gene (reference sequence). V lost 4 bases and J 0 bases, leaving 11 bases between the germline ends. The CDR3 spans 14 residues. The CDR3 region is CAWTTGPSTDTQYF. The CDR3 region has the DNA TGTGCCTGGACGACAGGCCCTAGCACAGATACGCAGTATTTT.

In this sample, this clone turned up a few times. Germline is not matched at one junction end, which may reflect a read error. The rearrangement uses TRBV6-1 and TRBJ2-7; tentatively, D is TRBD1 (5 bases). The CDR3 totals 12 residues. The germline gives CDR1 MNHNS, CDR2 SASEGT. The DNA of the CDR3 is TGTGCCAGCAGACAGGAAGTCTTCGAGCATTACTTC. Its translation: CASRQEVFEHYF.

Points on this clone: Sequence at one end of the junction differs from germline and may be a read error. V gene TRBV7-2 combines with J gene TRBJ2-7; possibly TRBD2 for D (6 bases). This CDR3 has 15 amino acids. Germline V gives CDR1 SGHTA, CDR2 FQGNSA. CDR3 DNA sequence: TGTGCCATCAGCTTAGCGCTCGGGAGCACTTACGACCAGTACTTC. This translates into CAISLALGSTYDQYF.

This chain links TRBV20-1 with TRBJ2-1, with 12 bases matching TRBD2. The V segment lost 5 bases and the J segment 3 bases; nucleotides outside the gene matches: 5. Germline CDR1 reads DFQATT; CDR2 reads SNEGSKA (reference sequence). The CDR3 loop spans 15 amino acids. Here the CDR3 reads CSAGRLAGDYNEQFF. CDR3 bases: TGCAGTGCTGGGAGACTAGCGGGGGACTACAATGAGCAGTTCTTC.

The V call is TRBV18, the J call TRBJ2-7; 9 bases are a match to TRBD1. Per germline, CDR1 KGHSH and CDR2 LQKENI. This CDR3 has 15 residues. Losses at the gene ends were 3 bases for V and 3 bases for J; bases not matched to a gene: 6. CDR3 nucleotide sequence: TGTGCCAGCTCACCTCTCGGGACAGGGCTCTACGAGCAGTACTTC. It yields the protein CASSPLGTGLYEQYF. The full variable domain, in which reference TRBV18 and TRBJ2-7 provide the parts outside the CDR3, is NAGVMQNPRHLVRRRGQEARLRCSPMKGHSHVYWYRQLPEEGLKFMVYLQKENIIDESGMPKERFSAEFPKEGPSILRIQQVVRGDSAAYFCASSPLGTGLYEQYFGPGTRLTVT.

This clone came up many times. The V gene is TRBV24-1, the J gene TRBJ2-1; 7 bases agree with TRBD2. The germline V gene has CDR1 KGHDR and CDR2 SFDVKD. The CDR3 loop spans 15 amino acids. V gave up 1 base and J gave up 8 bases; unmatched junction bases: 7. The CDR3 sequence is CATSDFGGSVDEQFF. In nucleotides, the CDR3 is TGTGCCACCAGTGATTTTGGCGGGAGCGTGGATGAGCAGTTCTTC.

This clone ranks as medium-sized. V is TRBV6-5 and J is TRBJ1-6, with D maybe TRBD1 (5 bases). The germline CDR1 and CDR2 sequences are MNHEY and SVGAGI. CDR3 length: 17 residues. Trimming took off 1 base at V and 7 bases at J, with 17 bases between the two ends. In nucleotides, the CDR3 is TGTGCCAGCAGTTACTTAACAGAAGAAGGGGAAAATTCACCCCTCCACTTT. Translating it yields CASSYLTEEGENSPLHF.

This clone was found many times. CDR3 sequence reads: CASQPMGYDQPQHF. In nucleotides, the CDR3 is TGTGCCAGCCAGCCTATGGGGTATGATCAGCCCCAGCATTTT. The rearrangement uses TRBV12-3 or TRBV12-4 and TRBJ1-5; D gene unclear. This CDR3 spans 14 amino acids. Between the trimmed V and J ends, which lost 8 bases and 5 bases, there was a span of 16 bases.